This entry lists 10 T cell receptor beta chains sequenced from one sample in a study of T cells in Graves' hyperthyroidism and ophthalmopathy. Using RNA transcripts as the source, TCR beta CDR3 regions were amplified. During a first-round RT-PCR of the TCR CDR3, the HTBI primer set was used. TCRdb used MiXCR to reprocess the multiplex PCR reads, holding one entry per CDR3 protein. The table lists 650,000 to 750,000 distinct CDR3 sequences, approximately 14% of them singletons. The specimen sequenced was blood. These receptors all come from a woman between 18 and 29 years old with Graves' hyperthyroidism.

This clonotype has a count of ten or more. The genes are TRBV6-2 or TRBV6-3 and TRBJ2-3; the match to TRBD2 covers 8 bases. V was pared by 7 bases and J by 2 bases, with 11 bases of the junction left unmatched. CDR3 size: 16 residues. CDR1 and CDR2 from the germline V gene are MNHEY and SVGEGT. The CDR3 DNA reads TGTGCCAGCACCGGAGGACTAGCCCCTTTCACAGATACGCAGTATTTT. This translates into CASTGGLAPFTDTQYF.

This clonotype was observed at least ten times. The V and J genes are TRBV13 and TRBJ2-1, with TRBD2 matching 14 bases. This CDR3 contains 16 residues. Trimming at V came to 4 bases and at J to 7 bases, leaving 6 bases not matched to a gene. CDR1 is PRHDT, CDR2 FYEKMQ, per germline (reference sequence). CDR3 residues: CASSSWTSGRRNEQFF. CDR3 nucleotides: TGTGCCAGCAGCTCGTGGACTAGCGGGAGGCGGAATGAGCAGTTCTTC.

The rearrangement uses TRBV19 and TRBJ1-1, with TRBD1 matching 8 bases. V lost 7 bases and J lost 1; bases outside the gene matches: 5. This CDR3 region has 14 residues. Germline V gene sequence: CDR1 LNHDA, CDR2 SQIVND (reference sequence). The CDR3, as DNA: TGTGCCAGTACCCAGGGGGCCTCGAACACTGAAGCTTTCTTT. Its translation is CASTQGASNTEAFF. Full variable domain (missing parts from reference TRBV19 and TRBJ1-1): DGGITQSPKYLFRKEGQNVTLSCEQNLNHDAMYWYRQDPGQGLRLIYYSQIVNDFQKGDIAEGYSVSREKKESFPLTVTSAQKNPTAFYLCASTQGASNTEAFFGQGTRLTVV.

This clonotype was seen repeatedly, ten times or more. CDR3 sequence reads: CASSSGTSVYNEQFF. The DNA for the CDR3 is TGTGCCAGCAGCTCCGGGACTAGCGTTTACAATGAGCAGTTCTTC. V usage is TRBV7-2 and J usage is TRBJ2-1, with 10 nucleotides matching TRBD2. In germline, CDR1 is SGHTA, CDR2 FQGNSA. Losses at the gene ends were 4 bases for V and 4 bases for J; bases not matched to a gene: 4. This CDR3 contains 15 residues.

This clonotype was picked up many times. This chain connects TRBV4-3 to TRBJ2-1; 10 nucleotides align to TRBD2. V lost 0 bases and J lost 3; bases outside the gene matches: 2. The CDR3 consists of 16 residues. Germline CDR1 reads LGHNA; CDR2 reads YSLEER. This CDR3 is CASSQDRLAGYNEQFF. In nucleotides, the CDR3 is TGCGCCAGCAGCCAAGATAGACTAGCGGGCTACAATGAGCAGTTCTTC.

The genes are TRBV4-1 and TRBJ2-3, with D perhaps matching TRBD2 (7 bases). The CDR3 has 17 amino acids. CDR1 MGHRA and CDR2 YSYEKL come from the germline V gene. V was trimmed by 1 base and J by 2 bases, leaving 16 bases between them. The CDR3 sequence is CASSQGGGPRNTDTQYF. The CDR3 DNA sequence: TGCGCCAGCAGCCAAGGGGGGGGGCCTCGTAACACAGATACGCAGTATTTT.

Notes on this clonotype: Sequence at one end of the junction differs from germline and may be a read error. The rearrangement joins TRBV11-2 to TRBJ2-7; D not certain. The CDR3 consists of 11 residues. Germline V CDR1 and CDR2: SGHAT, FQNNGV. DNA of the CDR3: TGTGTCAGCAGCTTAGGATGGGAGCAGTACTTC. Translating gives CVSSLGWEQYF.

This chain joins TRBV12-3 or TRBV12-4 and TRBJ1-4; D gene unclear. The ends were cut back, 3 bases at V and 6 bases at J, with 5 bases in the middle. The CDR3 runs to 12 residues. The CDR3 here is CASSFVDEKLFF. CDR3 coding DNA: TGTGCCAGCAGTTTTGTAGATGAAAAACTGTTTTTT.

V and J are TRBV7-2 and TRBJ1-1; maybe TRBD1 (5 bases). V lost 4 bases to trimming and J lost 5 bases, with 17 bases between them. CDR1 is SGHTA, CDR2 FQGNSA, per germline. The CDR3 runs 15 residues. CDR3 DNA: TGTGCCAGCAGCTCTCCCAGGGATAAAGGGACTGAAGCTTTCTTT. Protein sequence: CASSSPRDKGTEAFF.

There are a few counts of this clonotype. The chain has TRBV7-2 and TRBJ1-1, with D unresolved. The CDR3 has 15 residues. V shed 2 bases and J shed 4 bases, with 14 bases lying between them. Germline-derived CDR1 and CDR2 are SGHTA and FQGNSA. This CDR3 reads CASSLQDGGRTEAFF. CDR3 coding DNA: TGTGCCAGCAGCTTACAGGACGGCGGACGCACTGAAGCTTTCTTT.